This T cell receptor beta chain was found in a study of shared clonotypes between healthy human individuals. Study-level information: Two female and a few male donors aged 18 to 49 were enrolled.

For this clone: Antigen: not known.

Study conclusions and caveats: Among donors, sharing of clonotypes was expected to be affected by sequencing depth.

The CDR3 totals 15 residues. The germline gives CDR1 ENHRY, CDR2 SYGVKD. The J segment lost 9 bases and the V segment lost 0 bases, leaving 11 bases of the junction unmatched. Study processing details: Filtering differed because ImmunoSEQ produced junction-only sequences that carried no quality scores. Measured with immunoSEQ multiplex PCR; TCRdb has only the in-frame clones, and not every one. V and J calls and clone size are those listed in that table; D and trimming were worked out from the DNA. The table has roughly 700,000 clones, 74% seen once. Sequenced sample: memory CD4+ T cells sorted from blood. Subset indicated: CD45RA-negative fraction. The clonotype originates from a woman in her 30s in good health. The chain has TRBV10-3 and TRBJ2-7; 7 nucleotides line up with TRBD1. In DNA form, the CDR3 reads TGTGCCATCAGTGAGTCCGGGACAGACGCTACGACGCAGTACTTC. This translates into CAISESGTDATTQYF.